These 14 T cell receptor beta chains originate from one sample sequenced in a study of blood T cell repertoires in COVID-19. Produced via immunoSEQ multiplex PCR; TCRdb's table is partial and in-frame only. The sample lists 150,000 to 200,000 clones; approximately 86% were seen once. Specimen: peripheral blood. These receptors originate from a man between 60 and 70 years old with acute or convalescent COVID-19.

The V and J genes are TRBV13 and TRBJ2-7; maybe TRBD2 (6 bases). Trimming left V 7 bases short and J 7 bases short, with 23 bases between. The CDR3 has 15 amino acids. Germline V lookup: CDR1 PRHDT, CDR2 FYEKMQ (reference sequence). Here the CDR3 DNA reads TGTGCCAGCACGAGTTTTGAGGGAGGAACGGGGGAGCAGTACTTC. This gives the protein CASTSFEGGTGEQYF.

This clone has just a few counts. This chain links TRBV2 with TRBJ1-3; TRBD1 agrees at 12 bases. Germline CDR1 SNHLY, CDR2 FYNNEI. The CDR3 is 15 residues long. The junction had 7 bases not matched to a gene; V was cut back by 5 bases and J by 8 bases. The CDR3 here is CASSPPGQGADTIYF. CDR3 nucleotides: TGTGCCAGCAGTCCCCCGGGACAGGGGGCTGACACCATATATTTT.

This chain links TRBV18 with TRBJ2-5, with TRBD1 matching over 7 bases. With 6 bases clipped from V and 1 base from J, the junction kept 8 bases outside the gene matches. Germline assignment: CDR1 KGHSH and CDR2 LQKENI. The CDR3 totals 15 residues. The CDR3 region is CASSRRQGTQETQYF. CDR3 in DNA: TGTGCCAGCTCTCGCCGACAGGGCACCCAAGAGACCCAGTACTTC.

The chain carries TRBV6-5 and TRBJ1-2; D is uncertain. The germline V gene has CDR1 MNHEY and CDR2 SVGAGI. This CDR3 comprises 13 residues. V gave up 5 bases and J gave up 4 bases, with 11 bases separating them. CDR3 in amino acids: CASSLQSIYGYTF. The CDR3 region has the DNA TGTGCCAGCAGTCTACAGTCTATCTATGGCTACACCTTC.

The chain carries TRBV27 and TRBJ1-4, with D maybe TRBD1 (5 bases). Deletions cut 0 bases from V and 7 bases from J, with 18 bases between. The CDR3 totals 17 residues. Germline V gene data show CDR1 as MNHEY and CDR2 as SMNVEV (reference sequence). CDR3 DNA: TGTGCCAGCAGTTTATCCTCTCGACTCCGGGGGGTTGAAAAACTGTTTTTT. Amino acid sequence: CASSLSSRLRGVEKLFF.

The chain couples TRBV11-2 to TRBJ2-5, with 10 nucleotides matching TRBD1. The V segment lost 3 bases and the J segment 4 bases; nucleotides outside the gene matches: 2. Germline-derived CDR1 and CDR2 are SGHAT and FQNNGV. The CDR3 is 14 residues long. The DNA of the CDR3 is TGTGCCAGCAGCTTCGGGACAGGGGTAGAGACCCAGTACTTC. Residues: CASSFGTGVETQYF.

The rearrangement uses TRBV7-9 and TRBJ1-3; a possible D gene is TRBD1 (6 bases). The CDR3 runs to 15 residues. The germline V and J ends were trimmed by 5 bases and 2 bases, with 13 bases remaining between them. Per germline, CDR1 SEHNR and CDR2 FQNEAQ (reference sequence). CDR3 residues: CASSIGQRTGNTIYF. DNA of the CDR3: TGTGCCAGCAGCATAGGACAGCGTACTGGAAACACCATATATTTT.

The chain uses TRBV5-6 and TRBJ1-3, with D hard to call. V was cut by 4 bases and J by 3 bases, with 14 bases left in between. CDR3 length: 15 amino acids. CDR1 is SGHDT, CDR2 YYEEEE, per germline. The CDR3 DNA reads TGTGCCAGCAGCCTGCTCACAGAAGGTGGAAACACCATATATTTT. It yields the protein CASSLLTEGGNTIYF.

The V and J genes are TRBV7-7 and TRBJ2-1, with TRBD2 identical over 10 bases. This CDR3 region has 20 residues. Trimming cost V 2 bases and J 0 bases; bases outside gene matches: 13. Germline-derived CDR1 and CDR2 are SSHAT and FNYEAQ (reference sequence). The DNA of the CDR3 is TGTGCCAGCAGCTTACGCCCAGCGGGAGGGCCCTGGAGCTCCTACAATGAGCAGTTCTTC. The encoded protein is CASSLRPAGGPWSSYNEQFF.

The chain couples TRBV5-8 to TRBJ1-5, with D unclear. There are 12 residues in the CDR3. Germline CDR1 SGHTS, CDR2 YDEGEE. V was shortened by 3 bases and J by 9 bases, with 10 bases between the two germline ends. The DNA for the CDR3 is TGTGCCAGCAGCTGGGGAGGAAGGCCCCAGCATTTT. This sequence encodes CASSWGGRPQHF.

V and J are TRBV5-1 and TRBJ2-1; TRBD2 matches 8 bases. CDR1 is SGHRS and CDR2 is YFSETQ in the germline V gene. The V and J ends lost 4 bases and 3 bases, in that order; junction bases with no gene match: 6. The CDR3 is 15 amino acids. The CDR3 is CASSPGTSFYNEQFF. CDR3 nucleotide sequence: TGCGCCAGCAGCCCCGGGACTAGTTTCTACAATGAGCAGTTCTTC.

The chain joins TRBV4-2 to TRBJ1-1, with a weak D call TRBD1 (5 bases). The CDR3 consists of 13 residues. The V end lost 0 bases, the J end lost 10 bases, and 12 bases lay between the germline ends. Germline V lookup: CDR1 LGHNA, CDR2 YNFKEQ. As DNA, the CDR3 is TGTGCCAGCAGCCAAGATCGGGGGGGTGGAGCTTTCTTT. Residues: CASSQDRGGGAFF.

This clone was seen once. V and J are TRBV19 and TRBJ2-1; D possibly corresponds to TRBD2 (6 bases). The CDR3 covers 16 residues. Germline V gives CDR1 LNHDA, CDR2 SQIVND (reference sequence). V was shortened by 3 bases and J by 0 bases, with 12 bases between the two germline ends. The CDR3 DNA sequence: TGTGCCAGTAGTATCGGCGGGATTAGCTCCTACAATGAGCAGTTCTTC. This codes for CASSIGGISSYNEQFF.

The rearrangement joins TRBV2 to TRBJ1-2; D possibly corresponds to TRBD1 (6 bases). V lost 3 bases, J lost 7 bases, and 9 bases lay in between. This CDR3 spans 12 amino acids. CDR1 and CDR2 from the germline V gene are SNHLY and FYNNEI. CDR3 DNA sequence: TGTGCCAGCAGTGACAGGGGACGTGGCTACACCTTC. Translating gives CASSDRGRGYTF.